The 22 T cell receptor beta chains below all came from one sample that was sequenced in a study of blood T cell repertoires in COVID-19. Produced via immunoSEQ multiplex PCR; TCRdb's table is partial and in-frame only. The sample records approximately 110,000 clones, around four fifths being singletons. Sequences were obtained from peripheral blood. These receptors were collected from a woman in her sixties with acute or convalescent COVID-19.

V gene TRBV2 combines with J gene TRBJ1-1; D ambiguous. CDR3 size: 13 residues. Trimming took off 7 bases at V and 3 bases at J, with 12 bases between the two ends. From germline, CDR1 is SNHLY and CDR2 FYNNEI. The CDR3 protein is CASTTPGDTEAFF. In DNA, the CDR3 is TGTGCCAGCACTACACCCGGGGACACTGAAGCTTTCTTT.

V is TRBV19 and J is TRBJ2-7; 8 bases map to TRBD2. This CDR3 has 14 amino acids. J was trimmed by 3 bases and V by 3 bases; bases with no gene match: 4. The germline CDR1 and CDR2 sequences are LNHDA and SQIVND (reference sequence). The CDR3 nucleotides are TGTGCCAGTAGTATTCAGCGGGGGCTCTACGAGCAGTACTTC. This translates into CASSIQRGLYEQYF. Supplemented by reference TRBV19 and TRBJ2-7, the full variable domain reads DGGITQSPKYLFRKEGQNVTLSCEQNLNHDAMYWYRQDPGQGLRLIYYSQIVNDFQKGDIAEGYSVSREKKESFPLTVTSAQKNPTAFYLCASSIQRGLYEQYFGPGTRLTVT.

This clone was seen only once. The V gene is TRBV5-1, the J gene TRBJ1-1; 7 positions agree with TRBD1. V was clipped by 8 bases and J by 10 bases; unmatched bases: 14. Germline values: CDR1 SGHRS, CDR2 YFSETQ. The CDR3 runs 13 residues. The CDR3 sequence is CASNAPGQPRAFF. DNA for the CDR3: TGCGCCAGTAATGCTCCGGGACAGCCTCGAGCTTTCTTT.

V usage is TRBV30 and J usage is TRBJ2-1; 9 nucleotides align to TRBD2. The CDR3 contains 15 residues. The germline gives CDR1 GTSNPN, CDR2 SVGIG (reference sequence). The V segment lost 3 bases and the J segment 0 bases; nucleotides outside the gene matches: 3. The CDR3 region has the DNA TGTGCCTGGAGATCAGCGGGGGGCTCCTACAATGAGCAGTTCTTC. This gives the protein CAWRSAGGSYNEQFF.

The chain combines TRBV11-1 with TRBJ2-5; D is possibly TRBD1 (6 bases). The germline gives CDR1 SGHAT, CDR2 FQDESV (reference sequence). The CDR3 is 15 residues long. With 5 bases removed from V and 2 bases from J, the gap between germline ends came to 15 bases. CDR3 sequence: CASSQTGYYQETQYF. In DNA form, the CDR3 reads TGTGCCAGCAGCCAGACAGGCTATTATCAAGAGACCCAGTACTTC.

This chain links TRBV28 with TRBJ1-5, with 7 bases that match TRBD1. Germline values: CDR1 MDHEN, CDR2 SYDVKM. The CDR3 is 14 residues long. The V segment lost 7 bases and the J segment 7 bases; nucleotides outside the gene matches: 10. The CDR3 region has the DNA TGTGCCAGCAATCTTAGGGGGCGCGGCCAGCCCCAGCATTTT. It encodes CASNLRGRGQPQHF.

This sequence joins TRBV5-1 and TRBJ2-7; D is undetermined. The germline V gene encodes CDR1 SGHRS and CDR2 YFSETQ. Trimming pared 3 bases from V and 6 bases from J, leaving 16 bases between. There are 14 residues in the CDR3. CDR3 protein: CASSSTFSTGEQYF. The CDR3 DNA is TGCGCCAGCAGCTCGACCTTTTCTACGGGCGAGCAGTACTTC.

The chain has TRBV18 and TRBJ1-2; D is undetermined. Trimming took off 2 bases at V and 7 bases at J, with 14 bases between the two ends. Germline V lookup: CDR1 KGHSH, CDR2 LQKENI. This CDR3 spans 14 amino acids. The CDR3 DNA sequence: TGTGCCAGCTCACCAAGTGGGGAGACGGGTGGCTACACCTTC. Translated: CASSPSGETGGYTF.

The chain has TRBV7-9 and TRBJ1-3; weak D call: TRBD1 (6 bases). CDR1 is SEHNR and CDR2 is FQNEAQ in the germline V gene (reference sequence). Trimming took off 5 bases at V and 2 bases at J, with 19 bases between the two ends. The CDR3 spans 17 residues. CDR3 in amino acids: CASSPDLTGYTGNTIYF. The DNA of the CDR3 is TGTGCCAGCAGCCCAGACTTAACAGGGTACACTGGAAACACCATATATTTT.

The chain uses TRBV29-1 and TRBJ1-1; possible D gene TRBD1, 5 bases. The ends were cut back, 6 bases at V and 7 bases at J, with 24 bases in the middle. Germline V gives CDR1 SQVTM, CDR2 ANQGSEA. The CDR3 is 15 residues long. The CDR3 here is CSVGRGRGGIVEAFF. The CDR3 DNA is TGCAGCGTGGGTCGAGGGAGGGGCGGAATTGTTGAAGCTTTCTTT.

This chain joins TRBV3-1 (or the pseudogene TRBV3-2) and TRBJ2-1, with 8 bases that match TRBD2. This CDR3 contains 13 residues. J lost 7 bases, V lost 8 bases, and 7 bases had no gene match. Germline assignment: CDR1 LGHDT and CDR2 YNNKEL (reference sequence). CDR3 residues: CASAESGRNEQFF. CDR3 coding DNA: TGTGCCAGCGCCGAGAGCGGGAGAAATGAGCAGTTCTTC.

The chain combines TRBV12-3 or TRBV12-4 with TRBJ1-4; no definite D call. This CDR3 has 13 amino acids. The V end was cut by 1 base, the J end by 5 bases, with 5 bases between. CDR3 sequence: CASSLGANEKLFF. Here the CDR3 DNA reads TGTGCCAGCAGTTTAGGGGCGAATGAAAAACTGTTTTTT.

This clone was found a few times. V and J are TRBV12-3 or TRBV12-4 and TRBJ1-1; a possible D gene is TRBD1 (6 bases). Trimming removed 3 bases from V and 10 bases from J, with 15 bases in between. This CDR3 region has 13 residues. The CDR3, as DNA: TGTGCCAGCAGTTTTAGGACCCAGGGGAGAGCTTTCTTT. Translation: CASSFRTQGRAFF.

CDR3 DNA: TGCGCCAGCAGCTCTACAGGGGAGCTTGGCTACACCTTC. Its protein product is CASSSTGELGYTF. The chain joins TRBV5-1 to TRBJ1-2; TRBD1 matches at 7 bases. This CDR3 is built from 13 residues. With V trimmed by 3 bases and J by 7 bases, 6 bases remained unmatched. Germline CDR1 SGHRS, CDR2 YFSETQ. Filled out from reference TRBV5-1 and TRBJ1-2, the complete variable domain reads KAGVTQTPRYLIKTRGQQVTLSCSPISGHRSVSWYQQTPGQGLQFLFEYFSETQRNKGNFPGRFSGRQFSNSRSEMNVSTLELGDSALYLCASSSTGELGYTFGSGTRLTVV.

The rearrangement links TRBV7-8 to TRBJ1-1; TRBD1 might be the D (5 bases). The CDR3 is 14 residues long. V lost 1 base and J 2 bases, leaving 8 bases between the germline ends. CDR1 and CDR2 (germline): SGHVS, FQNEAQ. As DNA, the CDR3 is TGTGCCAGCAGCTTAGTCCAGGGCAACACTGAAGCTTTCTTT. Amino acids: CASSLVQGNTEAFF.

This rearrangement joins TRBV12-3 or TRBV12-4 to TRBJ2-1, with unresolved D. CDR3 length: 12 amino acids. V lost 8 bases to trimming and J lost 1 base, with 6 bases between them. Written as DNA, the CDR3 is TGTGCCAGCTCTGTATCCTACAATGAGCAGTTCTTC. Translation: CASSVSYNEQFF.

This clone is a singleton in its sample. This chain connects TRBV9 to TRBJ1-1; possibly TRBD1 for D (5 bases). The CDR3 extends over 14 amino acids. The V gene lost 0 bases and the J gene lost 1 base, with 7 bases spanning the gap. CDR1 and CDR2 from the germline V gene are SGDLS and YYNGEE. The CDR3 nucleotides read TGTGCCAGCAGCGTAGTAGGACAGAACACTGAAGCTTTCTTT. Its protein product is CASSVVGQNTEAFF.

This chain links TRBV19 with TRBJ2-1, with 7 nucleotides matching TRBD1. J was trimmed by 5 bases and V by 4 bases; bases with no gene match: 8. The CDR3 loop spans 15 amino acids. From germline, CDR1 is LNHDA and CDR2 SQIVND (reference sequence). Here the CDR3 reads CASSTRTGINNEQFF. Here the CDR3 DNA reads TGTGCCAGTAGTACAAGGACAGGAATAAACAATGAGCAGTTCTTC.

The chain combines TRBV4-3 with TRBJ1-2, with 11 bases that match TRBD1. Trimming cost V 0 bases and J 4 bases; bases outside gene matches: 7. CDR3 length: 17 residues. Germline V lookup: CDR1 LGHNA, CDR2 YSLEER. The CDR3 DNA follows: TGCGCCAGCAGCCAAGATTCGGGGACAGGGGGACCCTATGGCTACACCTTC. Residues: CASSQDSGTGGPYGYTF.

The chain is built from TRBV19 and TRBJ2-7, with 10 bases matching TRBD1. From germline, CDR1 is LNHDA and CDR2 SQIVND (reference sequence). J was trimmed by 4 bases and V by 10 bases; bases with no gene match: 13. This CDR3 has 15 amino acids. The CDR3 DNA follows: TGTGCCACCCACGGTAGGAGACAGGGGGCTTACGAGCAGTACTTC. Translated, it gives CATHGRRQGAYEQYF. Combining the CDR3 with reference TRBV19 and TRBJ2-7 gives the whole variable domain DGGITQSPKYLFRKEGQNVTLSCEQNLNHDAMYWYRQDPGQGLRLIYYSQIVNDFQKGDIAEGYSVSREKKESFPLTVTSAQKNPTAFYLCATHGRRQGAYEQYFGPGTRLTVT.

This clone showed up just a few times. The chain recombines TRBV28 with TRBJ1-2; 7 nucleotides match TRBD1. This CDR3 is 14 amino acids long. The V gene end was trimmed by 6 bases and the J gene end by 7 bases; junction bases not matched to a gene: 11. Germline V CDR1 and CDR2: MDHEN, SYDVKM. The CDR3 DNA reads as TGTGCCAGCAGCCCGACAGGGCGAGAAGGTGGCTACACCTTC. Protein: CASSPTGREGGYTF.

The genes are TRBV27 and TRBJ1-1, with D maybe TRBD1 (5 bases). Looked up from germline, CDR1 is MNHEY and CDR2 is SMNVEV (reference sequence). This CDR3 contains 18 residues. V was clipped by 3 bases and J by 0 bases, with 20 bases between them. The CDR3 sequence: CASSFGLGVGGMNTEAFF. CDR3 sequence (DNA): TGTGCCAGCAGTTTTGGTTTAGGGGTTGGTGGGATGAACACTGAAGCTTTCTTT.